This T cell receptor beta chain was sequenced during a study of shared clonotypes between healthy human individuals. About the study: Those who served as donors were a couple of women and a few men between the ages of 18 and 49.

To note about this clone: Its antigen is as yet unknown.

Naive CD8 populations comprised CD45RO-negative cells positively selected for CCR7, excluding terminally differentiated effector memory CD45RA+ cells. Notes on the study in general: Sampling used blood alone; tissue repertoires probably differ. The small donor group covered limited genetic and exposure diversity.

The germline gives CDR1 SEHNR, CDR2 FQNEAQ (reference sequence). J was trimmed by 4 bases and V by 7 bases; bases with no gene match: 8. The CDR3 sequence is 16 residues long. A roughly 200 ng quantity of DNA, approximately 29,000 T cell genomes, went into the sorted-subset replicate PCRs. Clones were read by immunoSEQ multiplex PCR, and TCRdb kept only the in-frame ones, dropping some. The sample records approximately 600,000 clones, 85% to 95% being singletons. The sample was naive CD8+ T cells sorted from blood. This clonotype originated in a woman in her 30s in good health. V and J are TRBV7-9 and TRBJ2-1; 12 bases match TRBD2. Here the CDR3 reads CASTTLAGGDYNEQFF. DNA of the CDR3: TGTGCCAGCACCACACTAGCGGGGGGAGATTACAATGAGCAGTTCTTC.